Included here is one T cell receptor beta chain sequence, with context. The antigen it recognizes is unknown. This sample is drawn from a study of cytomegalovirus exposure and HLA in healthy donors (dated 2017 in TCRdb). For context, the study as a whole: An earlier analysis of approximately 600 of the donors reported about 290 Gb of sequence data and some 120 million unique TCR beta sequences from about 179 million T cells. Every discovery cohort repertoire had been produced on one sequencing platform. Alongside the repertoire data, information on donor age, sex, ethnicity and CMV serostatus was compiled. Class I and class II HLA loci were covered by the typing at four-digit resolution. The study used immunosequencing to profile the T cell repertoires of several hundred subjects and linked those repertoires to cytomegalovirus serostatus. Of the roughly 400 genotyped donors, about 84% fell in the genetic ancestry cluster associated with self-reported Caucasian donors. To predict cytomegalovirus infection status, the study combined high-throughput TCR immunosequencing, statistical association of individual TCRs with disease status, and machine learning. Across approximately 400 genotyped donors of the cohort, an average of approximately 240,000 unique TCR beta nucleotide sequences per donor were sequenced, and roughly a sixth of those sequences were non-productive. The study aimed to test whether signatures of past pathogen exposure could be identified by cataloging public T cell receptors. A later analysis re-examined previously published TCR beta repertoires from more than 550 donors and added high-resolution HLA genotyping to investigate patterns of TCR occurrence. Because of strong linkage in the cohort, five DR-DQ haplotypes were treated as single units for association and clustering. The number of donors typed differed by locus, with 629-630 for A, B, C, DRB1 and DQB1, around 560 for DQA1, 606 for DPA1, and some 450 for DPB1. Rather than using new phenotypic data, the later analysis identified candidate immune exposures from TCR beta sequences and from how often those sequences occurred across donors. About 280 gigabases of sequencing data and around 87 million unique TCR sequences were included in an early release covering 500 to 750 HLA-typed donors. A later genetic analysis used genome-wide SNP genotypes for 398 of the 666 donors, treating that subset as a discovery cohort. An earlier analysis of 587 of the donors used high-throughput TCR beta sequencing to judge whether each TCR beta V gene segment behaved as functional or pseudogenic. Along with the approximately 670-subject first cohort, a separate validation cohort of over a hundred different subjects was used.

The cohort consisted of more than 650 healthy bone marrow donors. At the time of sampling, every cohort member was nominally healthy, though immune exposures that went unrecorded were likely present. The donor tested CMV seropositive, placing the donor among the approximately 290 seropositive members of the cohort. A peripheral blood sample was provided by each donor, and peripheral blood mononuclear cells were used for TCR beta sequencing. Genomic DNA extraction from the blood cell samples was performed with the Qiagen DNeasy Blood Extraction Kit. The method was the immunoSEQ multiplex PCR assay. A mixture of 60 forward primers for TCR Vbeta segments and 13 reverse primers for TCR Jbeta segments was used in the multiplex PCR. The CDR3 region of rearranged TCR beta genes was amplified from genomic DNA by a multiplex PCR assay. On the Illumina HiSeq System, the amplified TCR beta libraries were sequenced as 87-base-pair reads. The source study handled its data this way. Across the 670 or so repertoires, a later analysis counted 60 million to 90 million unique TCR beta chains, some 11 million of which were shared by at least two donors. Raw reads were error-corrected and collapsed into unique sequences with a nearest-neighbor algorithm that merged closely related sequences to remove PCR and sequencing errors. Alignment of CDR3 sequences to IMGT reference sequences was used to assign V, D and J gene segments. Each retained sequence needed at least a six-nucleotide match to both a V gene segment and a J gene segment. Rearrangements were classified as productive when the CDR3 lacked stop codons and remained in frame with V and J, and all other rearrangements were classified as non-productive. CDR3 was defined by IMGT convention, running from the second conserved V-encoded cysteine to the conserved J-encoded phenylalanine. The earlier analysis of a few hundred of the donors excluded any sequence lacking an unambiguous match to a single V gene segment. In an earlier analysis of 587 of the donors, a V segment was called functional when productive rearrangements were above 56.7%, and segregating when the standard deviation between donors exceeded 5%. A statistical classification framework was developed to diagnose cytomegalovirus status using the catalog of TCR beta chain sequences. In a later analysis, V and J genes were assigned by comparing TCR nucleotide sequences against IMGT/GENE-DB human TR gene sequences. The TCRdist pipeline was used in a later analysis to assign CDR3 sequences and most-parsimonious VDJ recombination scenarios. In a later analysis, each TCR beta chain was defined by its CDR3 amino acid sequence together with its V-gene family, and reads without a unique V-gene family were excluded. A later analysis removed nearly 600 highly shared, low-generation-probability nucleotide sequences to deal with suspected cross-contamination and a sequencing artifact. In a later analysis, a clonal expansion index for each public chain was calculated from normalized within-repertoire ranks of inferred template counts. In a later analysis, generation probabilities were computed using a VDJ recombination model fitted to out-of-frame rearrangements, and the results were checked against IGoR. In a later analysis, hypergeometric tests were used to score TCR-TCR, TCR-HLA and TCR-CMV co-occurrence, with a repertoire-size bias correction applied to TCR pairs. A later analysis estimated false discovery rates by permuting HLA or CMV assignments 20 times. In a later analysis, co-occurring TCRs were grouped using DBSCAN, and TCRdist sequence similarity was added for clustering within HLA-allele-positive subsets. For co-occurrence clustering, repertoires with fewer than 30,000 or more than 120,000 public chains were excluded, along with five or six repertoires with anomalous nucleotide sharing. TCRdb carries this immuneACCESS record with in-frame sequences only. Its versions omit some clonotypes, under half of them owing to an unresolved V gene in the studies checked, with the rest unexplained. That table gives V, J and clone size, and the DNA gave D and trimming. The record for this sample contains about 78,000 clones. Clones ranked in the top ten supply 7.5% of the sample.

Points the paper makes about the study in general: Compared with the approximately 710-donor mean, donors in an Asian-associated ancestry cluster had fewer N-insertions in productive TCRs, according to a later genetic analysis. According to a later analysis, TCR association rates differed among HLA loci, with DRB1 alleles showing the most associated TCRs and HLA-C alleles showing the fewest. Linkage disequilibrium might explain the correlated functional status among segregating V segments, but an unknown experimental factor could not be excluded. A further reported finding was that TCR beta sequences accurately predicted the HLA-A and HLA-B alleles for most subjects in the first cohort. Strong co-occurrence of HLA alleles, especially DR and DQ, made assigning TCR associations to individual alleles difficult. Three of the identified cytomegalovirus-associated TCR beta chains were confirmed in vitro to be specific for cytomegalovirus antigens. Only TCR beta chains were sequenced in this cohort, and the absence of alpha or paired-chain data limited detectable features. Immune exposure information for the cohort was limited to CMV serostatus. Several of the top co-occurrence clusters appeared to be linked to parvovirus B19, influenza, CMV and Epstein-Barr virus, according to a later analysis. Because the 87-base-pair reads could not distinguish some IMGT-functional V segments, including TRBV6-2 and TRBV6-3, those segments were excluded. Because counts were too low, 15 to 20 rarely observed V segments, including chromosome 9 orphons, were left out of the earlier analysis of a few hundred of the donors. Presence/absence analyses assumed roughly uniform sequencing depth across donors, an assumption that may not hold. The authors suggested that the approach could potentially be extended to other disease states and immunological phenotypes. An association between a missense DCLRE1C variant and V-gene and J-gene trimming of TCR beta chains was found in a later genetic analysis and replicated in an independent cohort. The classifier was reported to diagnose cytomegalovirus status with high specificity and sensitivity in both the original cohort and the validation cohort. Because some donors lacked HLA typing at each locus, the association tests relied only on the typed subset. Across donors, most TCR sequences were observed very rarely, whereas some public TCRs were present in many individuals. In a later analysis, HLA-associated TCR beta chains showed more clonal expansion and lower generation probabilities than non-associated chains that were equally common. Specific HLA alleles were associated with 15,000 to 20,000 TCR beta sequences at a false discovery rate of 0.05 in a later analysis. A cluster of highly shared sequence variants was judged likely to be a technical artifact of the sequencing pipeline. According to a later analysis, most CMV-associated TCR beta chains appeared to be HLA-restricted, and the HLA associations seemed to be driven largely by CMV exposure. A total of roughly 160 TCR beta chains were listed by the study as associated with cytomegalovirus. In an earlier analysis of some 550 of the donors, most TCR beta V segments were observed in productive rearrangements about 87% or about 30% of the time, broadly matching IMGT annotations.

V gives up 1 base and J gives up 5 bases, and the segment between their germline ends measures 11 bases. The germline V gene supplies CDR1 MGHRA and CDR2 YSYEKL. The CDR3 sequence holds 14 residues, the cysteine and phenylalanine included. The retained sequence is limited to the CDR3, 42 bases, with the frame set at the first base. Rearrangement joined TRBV4-1 to TRBJ1-1, with a tentative D gene TRBD1 over 5 matching bases. The sample taken for sequencing was PBMCs. This clonotype was sampled from a female donor in good health and CMV-seropositive. The sequence in DNA is TGCGCCAGCAGCCAAGTTACAGGAACGACTGAAGCTTTCTTT. Its translation reads: CASSQVTGTTEAFF.